Presented here are 9 T cell receptor beta chains from one specimen sequenced in a study of blood T cell repertoires in COVID-19. Sequenced by immunoSEQ multiplex PCR; TCRdb stores in-frame clones only, minus some. In the table there are more than 80,000 clones, around 90% of which are singletons. The sample was peripheral blood. These receptor sequences come from an elderly man with acute or convalescent COVID-19.

The chain couples TRBV4-2 to TRBJ2-1; TRBD2 matches 7 bases. V dropped 1 base and J dropped 6; count of bases not matched to a gene: 6. CDR1 and CDR2 from the germline V gene are LGHNA and YNFKEQ. This CDR3 spans 15 amino acids. Here the CDR3 DNA reads TGTGCCAGCAGCCAAGGGGCGGGAGAGACCAATGAGCAGTTCTTC. This sequence encodes CASSQGAGETNEQFF.

The chain uses TRBV27 and TRBJ2-3; 9 bases line up with TRBD1. Germline assignment: CDR1 MNHEY and CDR2 SMNVEV (reference sequence). The J segment lost 6 bases and the V segment lost 7 bases, leaving 5 bases of the junction unmatched. The CDR3 is made up of 13 amino acids. This CDR3 reads CASIRQGGDTQYF. As DNA, the CDR3 is TGTGCCAGCATCCGACAGGGGGGTGATACGCAGTATTTT.

This clone has just one count. The chain carries TRBV27 and TRBJ1-4, with D unresolved. There are 15 residues in the CDR3. Between the trimmed V and J ends, which lost 5 bases and 5 bases, there was a span of 15 bases. From germline, CDR1 is MNHEY and CDR2 SMNVEV (reference sequence). CDR3 protein: CASSPRPPENEKLFF. The CDR3 nucleotides are TGTGCCAGCAGTCCCCGACCCCCGGAGAATGAAAAACTGTTTTTT. The variable domain in full, completed from reference TRBV27 and TRBJ1-4, reads EAQVTQNPRYLITVTGKKLTVTCSQNMNHEYMSWYRQDPGLGLRQIYYSMNVEVTDKGDVPEGYKVSRKEKRNFPLILESPSPNQTSLYFCASSPRPPENEKLFFGSGTQLSVL.

The CDR3 reads CASRGQDTGELFF. DNA of the CDR3: TGTGCCAGCAGGGGACAGGACACCGGGGAGCTGTTTTTT. The V gene is TRBV25-1, the J gene TRBJ2-2, with 8 bases identical to TRBD1. CDR1 is MGHDK, CDR2 SYGVNS, per germline. This CDR3 is built from 13 residues. Trimming cost V 6 bases and J 3 bases; bases outside gene matches: 0.

This chain links TRBV5-1 with TRBJ1-1, with TRBD1 as a possible D gene (6 bases). Germline CDR1 SGHRS, CDR2 YFSETQ. Trimming shortened V by 7 bases and J by 3 bases, and 13 bases separated the two germline ends. This CDR3 contains 13 residues. CDR3 protein: CASGTQGHTEAFF. DNA for the CDR3: TGCGCCAGCGGAACACAGGGTCACACTGAAGCTTTCTTT. Full variable domain (outside the CDR3, taken from reference TRBV5-1 and TRBJ1-1): KAGVTQTPRYLIKTRGQQVTLSCSPISGHRSVSWYQQTPGQGLQFLFEYFSETQRNKGNFPGRFSGRQFSNSRSEMNVSTLELGDSALYLCASGTQGHTEAFFGQGTRLTVV.

The chain joins TRBV9 to TRBJ1-2; D is perhaps TRBD1 (5 bases). Germline CDR1 reads SGDLS; CDR2 reads YYNGEE. The CDR3 is made up of 15 amino acids. The V end lost 0 bases, the J end lost 5 bases, and 14 bases lay between the germline ends. In DNA form, the CDR3 reads TGTGCCAGCAGCGTAGCGGAGACAGCCTTGTATGGCTACACCTTC. Its translation: CASSVAETALYGYTF.

This clone has more than one count but fewer than ten. This chain joins TRBV10-3 and TRBJ2-3; a weak D match, TRBD2 (5 bases). Germline CDR1 is ENHRY and CDR2 is SYGVKD. Trimming took 2 bases from V and 0 from J, leaving 15 bases between them. This CDR3 is built from 17 residues. In DNA form, the CDR3 reads TGTGCCATCAGTGAGACCGAGGGCGGTACTAGCACAGATACGCAGTATTTT. Translating it yields CAISETEGGTSTDTQYF.

Only one count was recorded for this clone. This rearrangement joins TRBV12-3 or TRBV12-4 to TRBJ2-5; D gene ambiguous. The CDR3 covers 13 residues. Trimming took off 3 bases at V and 3 bases at J, with 8 bases between the two ends. The CDR3, as DNA: TGTGCCAGCAGTTTTGGGCAGAAAGAGACCCAGTACTTC. Translated: CASSFGQKETQYF.

The rearrangement uses TRBV30 and TRBJ1-5; weak D call: TRBD1 (5 bases). Germline-derived CDR1 and CDR2 are GTSNPN and SVGIG (reference sequence). The length of the CDR3 is 15 residues. Deletions cut 0 bases from V and 5 bases from J, with 14 bases between. This chain's CDR3 is CAWSVRGYGDQPQHF. CDR3 bases: TGTGCCTGGAGTGTACGGGGGTACGGGGATCAGCCCCAGCATTTT.